Sequencing of this T cell receptor (beta chain) was carried out in a study of blood T cell repertoires in COVID-19. Background on the study: Donors in the United States, Italy and Spain gave samples during acute or convalescent COVID-19.

Clinical history as reported by participants underpinned cohort assignment. For recovered donors of Cohort 3, there were two negative PCRs, clearance, or symptom resolution. CDR1 is SGHVS and CDR2 is FQNEAQ in the germline V gene. Trimming stripped 6 bases from V and 5 bases from J, with 11 bases between. The CDR3 runs to 13 residues. Using immunoSEQ multiplex PCR, the repertoire was profiled, and TCRdb retains in-frame clones only, with some absent. The sample comprises around 140,000 clones, about nine tenths of which are singletons, and 11% rests with the top ten. The source material was PBMCs or T cells enriched from blood (not recorded which). The genes are TRBV7-8 and TRBJ1-5, with D possibly TRBD1 on 5 matching bases. The receptor comes from a man in his fifties or sixties who had recovered from COVID-19. The CDR3 sequence: CASRSQGYQPQHF. In DNA, the CDR3 is TGTGCCAGCAGGTCTCAGGGATATCAGCCCCAGCATTTT. Combining the CDR3 with reference TRBV7-8 and TRBJ1-5 gives the whole variable domain GAGVSQSPRYKVAKRGQDVALRCDPISGHVSLFWYQQALGQGPEFLTYFQNEAQLDKSGLPSDRFFAERPEGSVSTLKIQRTQQEDSAVYLCASRSQGYQPQHFGDGTRLSIL.